What follows are 26 T cell receptor beta chains derived from one specimen sequenced in a study of OX40 agonist ivuxolimab in advanced cancers. Produced via immunoSEQ multiplex PCR; TCRdb's table is partial and in-frame only. The table records around 79,000 clones, approximately 91% of them present only once. Source: CD4+ or CD8+ T cells sorted from blood, taken in a trial of the OX40 agonist ivuxolimab. The receptors shown here come from an adult with an advanced solid tumor such as melanoma, head and neck, liver or kidney cancer.

The gene calls are TRBV10-1 and TRBJ2-2; possible D gene TRBD1, 6 bases. Trimming shortened V by 6 bases and J by 7 bases, and 15 bases separated the two germline ends. This CDR3 region has 14 residues. The germline V gene has CDR1 WNHNN and CDR2 SYGVQD (reference sequence). CDR3 amino acids: CASSQDRFIGELFF. In nucleotides, the CDR3 is TGCGCCAGCAGCCAAGACAGGTTTATCGGGGAGCTGTTTTTT.

CDR3 protein: CAWEFLAGGAQYF. Here the CDR3 DNA reads TGTGCCTGGGAATTCCTAGCAGGAGGAGCCCAGTACTTC. The chain joins TRBV30 to TRBJ2-5; tentatively, D is TRBD2 (5 bases). In germline, CDR1 is GTSNPN, CDR2 SVGIG (reference sequence). There are 13 residues in the CDR3. Trimming pared 5 bases from V and 9 bases from J, leaving 19 bases between.

V and J are TRBV19 and TRBJ1-2; 7 bases map to TRBD1. Losses at the gene ends were 1 base for V and 4 bases for J; bases not matched to a gene: 9. Germline lookup yields CDR1 LNHDA and CDR2 SQIVND (reference sequence). The CDR3 length is 16 residues. CDR3 DNA sequence: TGTGCCAGTAGTATAGGGAGGAGAGACAGGGTCTATGGCTACACCTTC. It yields the protein CASSIGRRDRVYGYTF.

The chain uses TRBV18 and TRBJ1-1; D might be TRBD1 (5 bases). V was pared by 5 bases and J by 1 base, with 8 bases between. In germline, CDR1 is KGHSH, CDR2 LQKENI. This CDR3 is built from 13 residues. The CDR3 loop is CASSGATNTEAFF. The CDR3 DNA sequence: TGTGCCAGCTCAGGGGCGACGAACACTGAAGCTTTCTTT. Using reference TRBV18 and TRBJ1-1 for the parts outside the CDR3, the full variable domain is NAGVMQNPRHLVRRRGQEARLRCSPMKGHSHVYWYRQLPEEGLKFMVYLQKENIIDESGMPKERFSAEFPKEGPSILRIQQVVRGDSAAYFCASSGATNTEAFFGQGTRLTVV.

This chain links TRBV19 with TRBJ2-7; TRBD1 might be the D (6 bases). Germline lookup yields CDR1 LNHDA and CDR2 SQIVND (reference sequence). V dropped 7 bases and J dropped 0 bases, with 13 bases sitting between them. This CDR3 is built from 14 residues. The CDR3 region has the DNA TGTGCCAGTACCACGGGACACAACTCCTACGAGCAGTACTTC. This gives the protein CASTTGHNSYEQYF.

The chain has TRBV18 and TRBJ2-3; unclear D gene. The CDR3 length is 14 residues. V was cut by 3 bases and J by 5 bases, with 12 bases left in between. Germline V gene sequence: CDR1 KGHSH, CDR2 LQKENI. Here the CDR3 DNA reads TGTGCCAGCTCACCGACGGGCGACATAGATACGCAGTATTTT. It is translated as CASSPTGDIDTQYF.

This chain uses TRBV29-1 with TRBJ2-1; TRBD2 might be the D (5 bases). V dropped 4 bases and J dropped 0 bases, with 10 bases sitting between them. There are 14 residues in the CDR3. Germline-derived CDR1 and CDR2 are SQVTM and ANQGSEA. CDR3 sequence reads: CSVVGGHSYNEQFF. CDR3 in DNA: TGCAGCGTTGTTGGCGGGCACTCCTACAATGAGCAGTTCTTC.

The chain joins TRBV7-8 to TRBJ1-4; perhaps TRBD1 as D (6 bases). Deletions cut 8 bases from V and 0 bases from J, with 7 bases between. The germline V gene encodes CDR1 SGHVS and CDR2 FQNEAQ. The CDR3 spans 13 residues. The CDR3, as DNA: TGTGCCAGCCACAGGGCAACTAATGAAAAACTGTTTTTT. Its protein is CASHRATNEKLFF.

The V gene is TRBV27, the J gene TRBJ2-5, with 9 bases identical to TRBD1. The end of the DNA fits TRBJ2-7 better, so the J call may be wrong. CDR1 and CDR2 (germline): MNHEY, SMNVEV (reference sequence). There are 14 residues in the CDR3. DNA of the CDR3: TGTGCCAGCAGTTATGTGACAGGGGGTGACGAGCAGTACTTC. It specifies CASSYVTGGDEQYF.

The genes are TRBV7-9 and TRBJ1-3; unclear D gene. This CDR3 region has 17 residues. V shed 6 bases and J shed 0 bases, with 18 bases lying between them. Germline CDR1 SEHNR, CDR2 FQNEAQ (reference sequence). The DNA for the CDR3 is TGTGCCAGCAGTCCCCCTGGGCAGGCGAACTCTGGAAACACCATATATTTT. Translated, it gives CASSPPGQANSGNTIYF.

This clone has a handful of counts. The rearrangement uses TRBV18 and TRBJ1-1, with a possible D match to TRBD1 (6 bases). This CDR3 contains 12 residues. Deletions cut 1 base from V and 13 bases from J, with 13 bases between. Germline V CDR1 and CDR2: KGHSH, LQKENI. The CDR3 coding sequence is TGTGCCAGCTCACCACTGGACAGCCTGGTTTTCTTT. The encoded protein is CASSPLDSLVFF.

V and J are TRBV6-1 and TRBJ2-5, with D hard to call. The end of the DNA aligns better with TRBJ2-7, so the J call may be wrong. Germline assignment: CDR1 MNHNS and CDR2 SASEGT. The CDR3 extends over 13 amino acids. The chain's CDR3 is CASSEVYSYEQYF. Written as DNA, the CDR3 is TGTGCCAGCAGTGAGGTTTACTCCTACGAGCAGTACTTC.

The chain employs TRBV29-1 and TRBJ2-3; TRBD1 matches 7 bases. Germline V gene data show CDR1 as SQVTM and CDR2 as ANQGSEA. There are 13 residues in the CDR3. V lost 6 bases, J lost 4 bases, and 7 bases stayed unmatched. CDR3 in amino acids: CSVRPQGADTQYF. The CDR3 DNA reads TGCAGCGTGAGGCCGCAGGGGGCAGATACGCAGTATTTT.

The V call is TRBV5-6, the J call TRBJ2-4; 8 bases line up with TRBD1. The CDR3 is 15 amino acids. Germline V gene sequence: CDR1 SGHDT, CDR2 YYEEEE. With 3 bases clipped from V and 3 bases from J, the junction kept 5 bases outside the gene matches. DNA for the CDR3: TGTGCCAGCAGCTACACCGGGACAGGCAAAAACATTCAGTACTTC. It translates to CASSYTGTGKNIQYF.

The chain uses TRBV7-9 and TRBJ2-5; tentatively, D is TRBD1 (8 bases). The CDR3 extends over 12 amino acids. Trimming stripped 5 bases from V and 7 bases from J, with 11 bases between. Per the germline V gene, CDR1 is SEHNR and CDR2 is FQNEAQ (reference sequence). The CDR3 region is CASSTGGGTQYF. CDR3 in DNA: TGTGCCAGCAGCACAGGGGGGGGGACCCAGTACTTC.

The chain employs TRBV15 and TRBJ1-1; D may be TRBD1 (5 bases). V was pared by 0 bases and J by 4 bases, with 9 bases between. Germline V gene sequence: CDR1 LNHNV, CDR2 YYDKDF (reference sequence). CDR3 size: 14 residues. The CDR3 DNA follows: TGTGCCACCAGCAGAGAGGGGCTTGGCACTGAAGCTTTCTTT. It specifies CATSREGLGTEAFF.

This chain connects TRBV25-1 to TRBJ2-7; D gene uncertain. Trimming shortened V by 8 bases and J by 2 bases, and 13 bases separated the two germline ends. CDR1 MGHDK and CDR2 SYGVNS come from the germline V gene. This CDR3 spans 13 amino acids. Here the CDR3 DNA reads TGTGCCAGCGTTCGCGACCTTCCCTACGAGCAGTACTTC. It encodes CASVRDLPYEQYF.

The rearrangement links TRBV28 to TRBJ1-2; 12 nucleotides align to TRBD1. Germline V gene data show CDR1 as MDHEN and CDR2 as SYDVKM. V shed 6 bases and J 6 bases; nucleotides not matched to a gene: 14. The CDR3 contains 17 residues. The CDR3 here is CASRPAGTGGRVNGYTF. The CDR3 bases are TGTGCCAGCAGACCCGCCGGGACAGGGGGCAGAGTGAATGGCTACACCTTC.

The rearrangement joins TRBV28 to TRBJ2-2; 10 positions agree with TRBD2. V lost 5 bases to trimming and J lost 4 bases; unmatched junction nucleotides: 1. Germline V CDR1 and CDR2: MDHEN, SYDVKM. The CDR3 has 14 amino acids. Here the CDR3 DNA reads TGTGCCAGCAGTACTAGCGGGGTCACCGGGGAGCTGTTTTTT. Translating gives CASSTSGVTGELFF.

The chain employs TRBV11-2 and TRBJ2-7; D not resolved. Trimming removed 5 bases from V and 3 bases from J, with 14 bases in between. This CDR3 has 14 amino acids. The V gene's germline CDR1 is SGHAT and CDR2 FQNNGV. For the CDR3, the DNA is TGTGCCAGCAGCCCCTGGACCAGAAGCTACGAGCAGTACTTC. Its protein product is CASSPWTRSYEQYF. The full variable domain, rest sourced from reference TRBV11-2 and TRBJ2-7, is EAGVAQSPRYKIIEKRQSVAFWCNPISGHATLYWYQQILGQGPKLLIQFQNNGVVDDSQLPKDRFSAERLKGVDSTLKIQPAKLEDSAVYLCASSPWTRSYEQYFGPGTRLTVT.

The chain has TRBV2 and TRBJ1-2; 7 positions agree with TRBD1. The CDR3 extends over 15 amino acids. Germline V gene lookup returns CDR1 SNHLY and CDR2 FYNNEI. The junction had 9 bases not matched to a gene; V was cut back by 7 bases and J by 1 base. The CDR3 region is CASNQQGQGNYGYTF. Here the CDR3 DNA reads TGTGCCAGCAACCAACAGGGGCAGGGTAACTATGGCTACACCTTC.

This chain joins TRBV4-1 and TRBJ1-3; perhaps TRBD1 as D (5 bases). Germline loops: CDR1 MGHRA, CDR2 YSYEKL. The V and J ends lost 0 bases and 2 bases respectively, with 11 bases between them. There are 16 residues in the CDR3. CDR3 nucleotide sequence: TGCGCCAGCAGCCAAGAAGGAGGCAGGGCTGGAAACACCATATATTTT. Translation: CASSQEGGRAGNTIYF.

The sample holds one count of this clone. The chain combines TRBV9 with TRBJ1-6; 11 bases are a match to TRBD1. The ends lost 3 bases at V and 9 bases at J; junction bases unmatched: 5. The CDR3 is 15 residues long. Germline-derived CDR1 and CDR2 are SGDLS and YYNGEE. Written as DNA, the CDR3 is TGTGCCAGCAGCGCCGGGACAGGGGGGAGTTCACCCCTCCACTTT. Residues: CASSAGTGGSSPLHF.

The V gene is TRBV27, the J gene TRBJ1-5; D not certain. This CDR3 region has 13 residues. In germline, CDR1 is MNHEY, CDR2 SMNVEV (reference sequence). With 4 bases removed from V and 5 bases from J, the gap between germline ends came to 9 bases. The CDR3 DNA sequence: TGTGCCAGCAGTTATGCCCGGGATCAGCCCCAGCATTTT. Translated, it gives CASSYARDQPQHF.

V usage is TRBV30 and J usage is TRBJ2-7; 13 nucleotides align to TRBD2. The CDR3 loop spans 15 amino acids. The germline CDR1 and CDR2 sequences are GTSNPN and SVGIG (reference sequence). Trimming at V came to 2 bases and at J to 4 bases, leaving 5 bases not matched to a gene. The CDR3 DNA follows: TGTGCCTGGAGTCACACTAGCGGGAGGGCTTACGAGCAGTACTTC. This codes for CAWSHTSGRAYEQYF. The variable domain in full, completed from reference TRBV30 and TRBJ2-7, reads SQTIHQWPATLVQPVGSPLSLECTVEGTSNPNLYWYRQAAGRGLQLLFYSVGIGQISSEVPQNLSASRPQDRQFILSSKKLLLSDSGFYLCAWSHTSGRAYEQYFGPGTRLTVT.

The rearrangement uses TRBV5-1 and TRBJ2-3; D possibly corresponds to TRBD2 (7 bases). CDR3 length equals 15 residues. Deletions cut 5 bases from V and 1 base from J, with 14 bases between. CDR1 and CDR2 from the germline V gene are SGHRS and YFSETQ. The chain's CDR3 is CASRGGALGTDTQYF. The CDR3 nucleotides read TGCGCCAGCAGGGGGGGGGCCCTTGGCACAGATACGCAGTATTTT.